These 22 T cell receptor beta chains came from one sample sequenced in a study of blood T cell repertoires in COVID-19. Measured with immunoSEQ multiplex PCR; TCRdb has only the in-frame clones, and not every one. The table records some 150,000 clones, around 83% of them present only once. The sequenced sample consisted of peripheral blood. All receptors come from a woman aged 55 to 70 with acute or convalescent COVID-19.

V gene TRBV24-1 combines with J gene TRBJ2-2; a weak D match, TRBD2 (5 bases). Trimming took off 9 bases at V and 6 bases at J, with 16 bases between the two ends. The CDR3 covers 14 residues. The germline V gene encodes CDR1 KGHDR and CDR2 SFDVKD. The CDR3: CATSTGGSPGELFF. The CDR3 nucleotides are TGTGCCACCTCGACTGGAGGTTCACCCGGGGAGCTGTTTTTT.

This chain joins TRBV5-1 and TRBJ2-1; 9 bases align to TRBD2. The CDR3 extends over 15 amino acids. V was clipped by 7 bases and J by 5 bases; unmatched bases: 10. Germline V lookup: CDR1 SGHRS, CDR2 YFSETQ. Here the CDR3 DNA reads TGCGCCAGCTCGCTTGGCGGGGGGGTCCACAATGAGCAGTTCTTC. Amino acids: CASSLGGGVHNEQFF.

This clone has more than one count but fewer than ten. This rearrangement joins TRBV6-5 to TRBJ1-2; D possibly corresponds to TRBD1 (6 bases). This CDR3 comprises 14 residues. Germline V gene sequence: CDR1 MNHEY, CDR2 SVGAGI. The V end lost 6 bases, the J end lost 4 bases, and 15 bases lay between the germline ends. CDR3 residues: CASSVTGPSYGYTF. CDR3 DNA sequence: TGTGCCAGCAGCGTAACAGGGCCGAGCTATGGCTACACCTTC.

This CDR3 reads CASSKRTVMNTEAFF. Written as DNA, the CDR3 is TGTGCCAGCAGCAAACGGACAGTAATGAACACTGAAGCTTTCTTT. This chain uses TRBV6-5 with TRBJ1-1, with a possible D match to TRBD1 (6 bases). This CDR3 has 15 residues. Germline V gene lookup returns CDR1 MNHEY and CDR2 SVGAGI. Trimming stripped 6 bases from V and 0 bases from J, with 14 bases between.

CDR3 sequence (DNA): TGTGCCAGCAGCAAAGCGCGGGGACCCTTGAACACTGAAGCTTTCTTT. Encoded protein: CASSKARGPLNTEAFF. This chain links TRBV21-1 with TRBJ1-1. TRBV21-1 is shown as a pseudogene. This CDR3 contains 16 residues.

This clone has only one observation. The V and J genes are TRBV30 and TRBJ2-4, with 11 bases fitting TRBD1. CDR3 length equals 15 residues. Germline V gene sequence: CDR1 GTSNPN, CDR2 SVGIG (reference sequence). V was pared by 3 bases and J by 1 base, with 2 bases of the junction left unmatched. The CDR3 loop is CAWSGDRGAKNIQYF. The CDR3, as DNA: TGTGCCTGGAGCGGGGACAGGGGGGCCAAAAACATTCAGTACTTC. Variable domain in full (rest from reference TRBV30 and TRBJ2-4): SQTIHQWPATLVQPVGSPLSLECTVEGTSNPNLYWYRQAAGRGLQLLFYSVGIGQISSEVPQNLSASRPQDRQFILSSKKLLLSDSGFYLCAWSGDRGAKNIQYFGAGTRLSVL.

This chain uses TRBV7-9 with TRBJ2-1; the match to TRBD2 covers 9 bases. Germline V gives CDR1 SEHNR, CDR2 FQNEAQ (reference sequence). This CDR3 comprises 15 residues. V gave up 5 bases and J gave up 8 bases; unmatched junction bases: 10. In DNA form, the CDR3 reads TGTGCCAGCAGCCCCTATGGCGGGAGGGCGTATGAGCAGTTCTTC. It specifies CASSPYGGRAYEQFF.

The chain uses TRBV11-2 and TRBJ2-5, with D maybe TRBD1 (6 bases). V was trimmed by 2 bases and J by 6 bases, leaving 19 bases between them. The germline gives CDR1 SGHAT, CDR2 FQNNGV. This CDR3 is 16 amino acids long. DNA for the CDR3: TGTGCCAGCAGCTTATTAACAGGAAAACAGGGAAAGACCCAGTACTTC. This sequence encodes CASSLLTGKQGKTQYF.

This rearrangement joins TRBV5-5 to TRBJ1-1; D might be TRBD1 (6 bases). The CDR3 length is 17 residues. V was shortened by 4 bases and J by 2 bases, with 21 bases between the two germline ends. CDR1 is SGHKS, CDR2 YYEKEE, per germline (reference sequence). CDR3 amino acids: CASSRGTAQGTNTEAFF. For the CDR3, the DNA is TGTGCCAGCAGCAGGGGCACCGCACAGGGAACTAACACTGAAGCTTTCTTT.

The rearrangement links TRBV6-5 to TRBJ1-1; D unresolved. V was cut by 2 bases and J by 0 bases, with 7 bases left in between. The CDR3 has 14 residues. CDR1 and CDR2 from the germline V gene are MNHEY and SVGAGI. The CDR3 sequence is CASSYESLNTEAFF. DNA of the CDR3: TGTGCCAGCAGTTACGAGTCCCTGAACACTGAAGCTTTCTTT.

The CDR3 nucleotides are TGTGCAAGTCGCTTAGAGGTGATGTTGGGGAGGCAGGCCAACGTCCTGACTTTC. Encoded protein: CASRLEVMLGRQANVLTF. The rearrangement links TRBV12-2 to TRBJ2-6; the table's TRBD2 call for D was not verified on the DNA. TRBV12-2 corresponds to a pseudogene. The CDR3 has 18 residues.

The sample holds a few counts of this clone. This rearrangement joins TRBV6-5 to TRBJ2-7; the match to TRBD1 covers 10 bases. The CDR3 consists of 14 residues. The V gene's germline CDR1 is MNHEY and CDR2 SVGAGI. V was pared by 4 bases and J by 3 bases, with 3 bases of the junction left unmatched. The DNA of the CDR3 is TGTGCCAGCAGTTTCCGGGACAGGGGCTACGAGCAGTACTTC. It translates to CASSFRDRGYEQYF.

CDR3 amino acids: CASSSGQLNEKLFF. The CDR3 DNA reads as TGTGCCAGCAGCTCGGGACAGCTTAATGAAAAACTGTTTTTT. The chain uses TRBV7-3 and TRBJ1-4; 7 bases are a match to TRBD1. Germline CDR1 is SGHTA and CDR2 is FQGTGA. The J segment lost 4 bases and the V segment lost 4 bases, leaving 3 bases of the junction unmatched. This CDR3 contains 14 residues.

The rearrangement joins TRBV27 to TRBJ1-6; perhaps TRBD1 as D (5 bases). The CDR3 is 13 amino acids. V lost 11 bases and J 7 bases, leaving 15 bases between the germline ends. CDR1 is MNHEY and CDR2 is SMNVEV in the germline V gene (reference sequence). The CDR3 nucleotides read TGTGCCTCGGGGGTCACGGACAATTCACCCCTCCACTTT. It translates to CASGVTDNSPLHF.

The J gene is TRBJ1-1, the V gene TRBV11-3; D unresolved. The ends were cut back, 5 bases at V and 1 base at J, with 8 bases in the middle. The CDR3 contains 13 residues. Germline-derived CDR1 and CDR2 are SGHNT and YENEEA. CDR3 residues: CASSPRSNTEAFF. The CDR3 nucleotides are TGTGCCAGCAGCCCCCGGTCGAACACTGAAGCTTTCTTT.

The V and J genes are TRBV11-2 and TRBJ1-5; D possibly corresponds to TRBD1 (6 bases). V dropped 0 bases and J dropped 9 bases, with 9 bases sitting between them. The CDR3 sequence is 13 residues long. The germline CDR1 and CDR2 sequences are SGHAT and FQNNGV. The CDR3 sequence is CASSLDRGGPQHF. The CDR3 coding sequence is TGTGCCAGCAGCTTAGACAGGGGTGGGCCCCAGCATTTT.

The chain links TRBV18 to TRBJ1-1, with a weak D call TRBD1 (6 bases). CDR3 length: 14 residues. V dropped 3 bases and J dropped 2 bases, with 10 bases sitting between them. Germline V CDR1 and CDR2: KGHSH, LQKENI. The CDR3, as DNA: TGTGCCAGCTCACCTAGGACAGACAACACTGAAGCTTTCTTT. Its translation: CASSPRTDNTEAFF.

The chain combines TRBV19 with TRBJ1-3, with unresolved D. Germline V CDR1 and CDR2: LNHDA, SQIVND (reference sequence). V lost 6 bases to trimming and J lost 1 base, with 10 bases between them. This CDR3 is built from 14 residues. CDR3 protein: CASSPLISGNTIYF. The CDR3 DNA reads TGTGCCAGTAGCCCACTGATTTCTGGAAACACCATATATTTT. Combining the CDR3 with reference TRBV19 and TRBJ1-3 gives the whole variable domain DGGITQSPKYLFRKEGQNVTLSCEQNLNHDAMYWYRQDPGQGLRLIYYSQIVNDFQKGDIAEGYSVSREKKESFPLTVTSAQKNPTAFYLCASSPLISGNTIYFGEGSWLTVV.

V and J are TRBV6-5 and TRBJ1-1; unclear D gene. The V gene's germline CDR1 is MNHEY and CDR2 SVGAGI. The CDR3 runs to 12 residues. V lost 6 bases and J lost 4, with 9 bases in between. The CDR3 is CASSQQITEAFF. In nucleotides, the CDR3 is TGTGCCAGCAGCCAACAAATCACTGAAGCTTTCTTT.

The table lists this clone with a count of one. The V gene is TRBV7-9, the J gene TRBJ1-5; unclear D gene. Trimming left V 4 bases short and J 3 bases short, with 10 bases between. Germline CDR1 is SEHNR and CDR2 is FQNEAQ (reference sequence). CDR3 size: 14 residues. The CDR3 sequence: CASSSLGDNQPQHF. CDR3 coding DNA: TGTGCCAGCAGCTCCCTCGGGGACAATCAGCCCCAGCATTTT. The full variable domain, with the rest looked up from reference TRBV7-9 and TRBJ1-5, is DTGVSQNPRHKITKRGQNVTFRCDPISEHNRLYWYRQTLGQGPEFLTYFQNEAQLEKSRLLSDRFSAERPKGSFSTLEIQRTEQGDSAMYLCASSSLGDNQPQHFGDGTRLSIL.

The gene calls are TRBV6-1 and TRBJ2-2; TRBD2 matches at 16 bases. The trim removed 2 bases at V and 4 bases at J, leaving 10 bases unmatched. The germline gives CDR1 MNHNS, CDR2 SASEGT. This CDR3 contains 20 residues. CDR3 in amino acids: CASSESPGLAGGPLTGELFF. The CDR3 DNA follows: TGTGCCAGCAGTGAATCACCGGGACTAGCGGGGGGGCCGCTCACCGGGGAGCTGTTTTTT.

The rearrangement joins TRBV15 to TRBJ2-1; 13 nucleotides match TRBD2. CDR3 length: 17 residues. Germline V gene data show CDR1 as LNHNV and CDR2 as YYDKDF (reference sequence). V dropped 2 bases and J dropped 7; count of bases not matched to a gene: 8. DNA of the CDR3: TGTGCCACCAGCAGACCCCGGGGGACTAGCGGGGTAAATGAGCAGTTCTTC. Its protein is CATSRPRGTSGVNEQFF.